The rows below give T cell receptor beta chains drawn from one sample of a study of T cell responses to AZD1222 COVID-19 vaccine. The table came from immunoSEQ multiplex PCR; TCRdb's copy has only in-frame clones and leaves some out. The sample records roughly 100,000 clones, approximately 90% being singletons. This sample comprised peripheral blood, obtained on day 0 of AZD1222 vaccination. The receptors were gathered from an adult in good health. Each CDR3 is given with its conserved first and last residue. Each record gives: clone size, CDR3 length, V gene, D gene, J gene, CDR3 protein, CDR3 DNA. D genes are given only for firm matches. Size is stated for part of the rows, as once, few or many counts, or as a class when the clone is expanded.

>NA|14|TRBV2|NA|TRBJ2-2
CASSGTGRAGELFF
TGTGCCAGCAGTGGAACAGGGAGGGCCGGGGAGCTGTTTTTT
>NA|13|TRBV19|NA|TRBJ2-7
CASSVGGTYEQYF
TGTGCCAGTAGTGTCGGGGGTACCTACGAGCAGTACTTC
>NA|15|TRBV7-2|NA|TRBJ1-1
CASSLVYGANTEAFF
TGTGCCAGCAGCTTAGTGTATGGAGCGAACACTGAAGCTTTCTTT
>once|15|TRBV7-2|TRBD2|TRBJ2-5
CASKERLAGEETQYF
TGTGCCAGCAAAGAGCGACTAGCGGGAGAAGAGACCCAGTACTTC
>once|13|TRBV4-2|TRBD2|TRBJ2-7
CASSPMAGGEQYF
TGTGCCAGCAGCCCTATGGCGGGAGGCGAGCAGTACTTC
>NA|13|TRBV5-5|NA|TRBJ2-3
CASSHGDTDTQYF
TGTGCCAGCAGCCATGGGGACACAGATACGCAGTATTTT
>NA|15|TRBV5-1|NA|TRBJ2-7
CASSYREKLLDEQYF
TGCGCCAGCAGCTACAGGGAGAAGCTTTTGGACGAGCAGTACTTC
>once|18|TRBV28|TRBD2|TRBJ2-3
CASSTGTTLDFSTDTQYF
TGTGCCAGCAGTACCGGGACTACTCTAGACTTTAGCACAGATACGCAGTATTTT
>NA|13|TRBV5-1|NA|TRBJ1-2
CASSFSANYGYTF
TGCGCCAGCAGCTTCTCTGCGAACTATGGCTACACCTTC
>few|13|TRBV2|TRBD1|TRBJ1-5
CASRVGQSQPQHF
TGTGCCAGCAGGGTGGGACAGTCTCAGCCCCAGCATTTT
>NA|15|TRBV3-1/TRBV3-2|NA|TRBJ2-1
CASSPSGEGIDEQFF
TGTGCCAGCAGTCCCAGCGGAGAGGGGATTGATGAGCAGTTCTTC
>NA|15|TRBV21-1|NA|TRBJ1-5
CASSKGAGWSQPQHF
TGTGCCAGCAGCAAAGGAGCAGGGTGGTCTCAGCCCCAGCATTTT
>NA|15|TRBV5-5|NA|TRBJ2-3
CASSTGRESTDTQYF
TGTGCCAGCAGCACAGGGAGGGAGAGCACAGATACGCAGTATTTT
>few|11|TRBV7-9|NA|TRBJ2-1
CASSTGAEQFF
TGTGCCAGCAGCACGGGGGCGGAGCAGTTCTTC
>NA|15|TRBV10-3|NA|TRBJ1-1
CAISEAGRANTEAFF
TGTGCCATCAGTGAGGCCGGACGGGCGAACACTGAAGCTTTCTTT
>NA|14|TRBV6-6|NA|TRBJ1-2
CASSLLGANYGYTF
TGTGCCAGCAGTTTACTGGGGGCTAACTATGGCTACACCTTC
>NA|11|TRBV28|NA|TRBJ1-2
CASSTRQGYTF
TGTGCCAGCAGTACCCGACAAGGCTACACCTTC
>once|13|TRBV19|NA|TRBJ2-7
CASLPGPGYEQYF
TGTGCCTCGTTACCTGGGCCCGGGTACGAGCAGTACTTC
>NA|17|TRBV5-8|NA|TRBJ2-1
CASSRTTGQSSYNEQFF
TGTGCCAGCAGCCGGACTACAGGTCAGAGCTCCTACAATGAGCAGTTCTTC
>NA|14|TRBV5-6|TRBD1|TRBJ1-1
CASSGRQGYTEAFF
TGTGCCAGCAGCGGACGACAGGGATACACTGAAGCTTTCTTT
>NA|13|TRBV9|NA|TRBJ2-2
CASSVGTAGELFF
TGTGCCAGCAGCGTAGGGACAGCCGGGGAGCTGTTTTTT
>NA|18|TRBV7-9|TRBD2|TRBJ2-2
CASSPSGTSGRTAGELFF
TGTGCCAGCAGCCCTTCCGGGACTAGCGGGAGAACTGCCGGGGAGCTGTTTTTT
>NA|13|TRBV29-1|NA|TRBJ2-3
CSALLSGSDTQYF
TGCAGCGCCCTCCTATCTGGGTCAGATACGCAGTATTTT
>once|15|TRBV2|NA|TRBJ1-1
CASSVAGTTNTEAFF
TGTGCCAGCAGTGTCGCCGGGACCACGAACACTGAAGCTTTCTTT
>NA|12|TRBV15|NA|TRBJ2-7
CATSRDRLEQYF
TGTGCCACCAGCAGAGATAGGCTAGAGCAGTACTTC
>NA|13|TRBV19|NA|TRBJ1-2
CASTSGATYGYTF
NA
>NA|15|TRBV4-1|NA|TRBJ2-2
CASSQDSGITGELFF
TGCGCCAGCAGCCAAGATTCGGGTATCACCGGGGAGCTGTTTTTT
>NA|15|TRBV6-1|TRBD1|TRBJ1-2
CASSEQPGQSFGYTF
TGTGCCAGCAGTGAACAACCGGGACAGTCTTTTGGCTACACCTTC
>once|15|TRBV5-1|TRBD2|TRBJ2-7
CASSFSGRADVEQYF
TGCGCCAGCAGCTTTAGCGGGAGGGCCGATGTCGAGCAGTACTTC
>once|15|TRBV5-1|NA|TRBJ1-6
CASSLEVAPDSPLHF
TGCGCCAGCAGCTTGGAGGTTGCGCCAGATTCACCCCTCCACTTT
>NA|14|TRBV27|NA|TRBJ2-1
CASSPTPRADEQFF
TGTGCCAGCAGTCCCACCCCCCGGGCCGATGAGCAGTTCTTC
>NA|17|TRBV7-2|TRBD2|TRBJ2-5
CASSFKGGLAGMETQYF
TGTGCCAGCAGCTTCAAGGGGGGACTAGCGGGAATGGAGACCCAGTACTTC
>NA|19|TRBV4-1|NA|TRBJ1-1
CASSQGSILSGTQTAEAFF
TGCGCCAGCAGCCAAGGTTCGATTTTGAGTGGGACCCAAACCGCTGAAGCTTTCTTT
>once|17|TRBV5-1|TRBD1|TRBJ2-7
CASSWSSRTGGAYEQYF
TGCGCCAGCAGCTGGAGCTCCAGGACAGGGGGCGCTTACGAGCAGTACTTC
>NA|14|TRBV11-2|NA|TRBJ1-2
CASRGDAANYGYTF
TGTGCCAGCAGGGGGGACGCAGCTAACTATGGCTACACCTTC
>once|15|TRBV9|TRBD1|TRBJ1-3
CASSVRQGAGNTIYF
TGTGCCAGCAGCGTAAGACAGGGGGCCGGAAACACCATATATTTT
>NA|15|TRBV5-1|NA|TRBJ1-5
CASSLNLGVGQPQHF
TGCGCCAGCAGCTTGAACCTTGGTGTGGGGCAGCCCCAGCATTTT
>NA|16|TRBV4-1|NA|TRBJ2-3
CASSQGLGGGQDTQYF
TGCGCCAGCAGCCAAGGGCTTGGAGGGGGCCAAGATACGCAGTATTTT